The 21 T cell receptor beta chains reported below all come from one sample, sequenced in a study of shared clonotypes between healthy human individuals. Sequenced by immunoSEQ multiplex PCR; TCRdb stores in-frame clones only, minus some. Here the sample spans more than 2 million clones, about 95% being singletons. Sequenced: naive CD4+ T cells sorted from blood. The subset: CD45RA+ positively selected. These receptors originate from a man between 18 and 35 years old in good health.

V and J are TRBV5-1 and TRBJ1-3, with D possibly TRBD1 on 5 matching bases. The CDR3 runs 14 residues. Per the germline V gene, CDR1 is SGHRS and CDR2 is YFSETQ. Trimming stripped 0 bases from V and 4 bases from J, with 8 bases between. The CDR3 coding sequence is TGCGCCAGCAGCTTGGCAGGACAAGGAAACACCATATATTTT. Its protein is CASSLAGQGNTIYF.

The chain joins TRBV11-3 to TRBJ2-1; no clear D. Germline V lookup: CDR1 SGHNT, CDR2 YENEEA. This CDR3 region has 13 residues. Trimming took 1 base from V and 10 from J, leaving 11 bases between them. The CDR3 here is CASSLGRQWEQFF. CDR3 in DNA: TGTGCCAGCAGCTTAGGGCGGCAATGGGAGCAGTTCTTC.

The V and J genes are TRBV10-3 and TRBJ2-5, with D unresolved. Between the trimmed V and J ends, which lost 8 bases and 4 bases, there was a span of 5 bases. There are 10 residues in the CDR3. CDR1 and CDR2 from the germline V gene are ENHRY and SYGVKD. The CDR3 sequence: CAIGRETQYF. The CDR3 nucleotides read TGTGCCATCGGAAGAGAGACCCAGTACTTC.

V usage is TRBV6-5 and J usage is TRBJ2-7; D may be TRBD2 (5 bases). The CDR3 spans 13 residues. Trimming stripped 2 bases from V and 5 bases from J, with 10 bases between. CDR1 and CDR2 from the germline V gene are MNHEY and SVGAGI. DNA for the CDR3: TGTGCCAGCAGTTACAGGCAGAGGGACGAGCAGTACTTC. Amino acid sequence: CASSYRQRDEQYF.

The CDR3 loop reads CASSIPSSGANVLTF. In DNA, the CDR3 is TGTGCCAGCAGCATACCTAGCTCTGGGGCCAACGTCCTGACTTTC. The chain combines TRBV11-2 with TRBJ2-6, with D unclear. This CDR3 region has 15 residues. V lost 5 bases and J 0 bases, leaving 8 bases between the germline ends. In germline, CDR1 is SGHAT, CDR2 FQNNGV.

V gene TRBV28 combines with J gene TRBJ1-3; the D gene is possibly TRBD1 (6 bases). Trimming shortened V by 5 bases and J by 2 bases, and 13 bases separated the two germline ends. Germline V gives CDR1 MDHEN, CDR2 SYDVKM. There are 15 residues in the CDR3. The CDR3 DNA reads as TGTGCCAGCAGTGACAGGCCCCCCACTGGAAACACCATATATTTT. Translating gives CASSDRPPTGNTIYF.

V usage is TRBV30 and J usage is TRBJ2-7; D ambiguous. CDR1 and CDR2 from the germline V gene are GTSNPN and SVGIG (reference sequence). CDR3 length equals 13 residues. V lost 1 base and J lost 2, with 9 bases in between. The CDR3 coding sequence is TGTGCCTGGAGTGACGGTGCTACCTACGAGCAGTACTTC. It encodes CAWSDGATYEQYF.

Comments on this clone: The same CDR3 can be traced to other DNA sequences in this sample. This sequence joins TRBV5-1 and TRBJ2-5; 7 nucleotides match TRBD1. The germline CDR1 and CDR2 sequences are SGHRS and YFSETQ. Trimming at V came to 1 base and at J to 1 base, leaving 1 base not matched to a gene. The CDR3 sequence is 14 residues long. The CDR3 nucleotides read TGCGCCAGCAGCTTGCGACAGGGCCAAGAGACCCAGTACTTC. It specifies CASSLRQGQETQYF.

The V call is TRBV10-3, the J call TRBJ2-1; 8 bases are shared with TRBD2. Germline CDR1 reads ENHRY; CDR2 reads SYGVKD. V lost 0 bases, J lost 3 bases, and 4 bases stayed unmatched. The CDR3 extends over 16 amino acids. The DNA for the CDR3 is TGTGCCATCAGTGAGTCGGTAGCGGGGTACTACAATGAGCAGTTCTTC. This codes for CAISESVAGYYNEQFF.

V usage is TRBV19 and J usage is TRBJ2-7; TRBD1 aligns across 9 bases. After removal of 5 bases from V and 5 bases from J, the junction contained 13 bases not matched to a gene. There are 16 residues in the CDR3. CDR1 and CDR2 (germline): LNHDA, SQIVND (reference sequence). The CDR3 spells CASSVLSGTGNHEQYF. The CDR3 nucleotides read TGTGCCAGTAGTGTCCTAAGTGGGACAGGGAACCACGAGCAGTACTTC.

The table lists this clone with a count of one. Other nucleotide sequences from this sample produce the same CDR3. The genes are TRBV5-1 and TRBJ2-3; 8 bases line up with TRBD1. V lost 0 bases and J lost 4; bases outside the gene matches: 4. There are 15 residues in the CDR3. Germline V gene sequence: CDR1 SGHRS, CDR2 YFSETQ. CDR3 amino acids: CASSLGAGGADTQYF. CDR3 coding DNA: TGCGCCAGCAGCTTGGGAGCAGGGGGCGCAGATACGCAGTATTTT.

The V and J genes are TRBV27 and TRBJ2-2; 9 bases match TRBD2. Germline V gene lookup returns CDR1 MNHEY and CDR2 SMNVEV (reference sequence). With V trimmed by 9 bases and J by 4 bases, 6 bases remained unmatched. The CDR3 is made up of 14 amino acids. The CDR3 coding sequence is TGTGCCAGTGAAAGCGGGGGGAGCACCGGGGAGCTGTTTTTT. Translated, it gives CASESGGSTGELFF.

The gene calls are TRBV9 and TRBJ2-5; D not resolved. Germline V lookup: CDR1 SGDLS, CDR2 YYNGEE. There are 13 residues in the CDR3. The V end lost 2 bases, the J end lost 4 bases, and 9 bases lay between the germline ends. The CDR3: CASSVTPPETQYF. The CDR3 DNA sequence: TGTGCCAGCAGCGTCACTCCCCCAGAGACCCAGTACTTC.

This chain joins TRBV28 and TRBJ2-7; tentative D call: TRBD2 (6 bases). V gave up 5 bases and J gave up 9 bases, with 17 bases separating them. Per the germline V gene, CDR1 is MDHEN and CDR2 is SYDVKM. The CDR3 has 13 amino acids. CDR3 region: CASSPPERVGQYF. The CDR3 nucleotides read TGTGCCAGCAGTCCCCCGGAGCGGGTGGGGCAGTACTTC. The variable domain in full, with the rest retrieved from reference TRBV28 and TRBJ2-7, is DVKVTQSSRYLVKRTGEKVFLECVQDMDHENMFWYRQDPGLGLRLIYFSYDVKMKEKGDIPEGYSVSREKKERFSLILESASTNQTSMYLCASSPPERVGQYFGPGTRLTVT.

This clone was recorded only once. The chain uses TRBV11-2 and TRBJ2-2, with D possibly being TRBD2 (5 bases). The CDR3 has 15 amino acids. The V end was cut by 4 bases, the J end by 7 bases, with 16 bases between. Per the germline V gene, CDR1 is SGHAT and CDR2 is FQNNGV. Written as DNA, the CDR3 is TGTGCCAGCAGCTCTTCGACCGCTCGGGGCGGGGAGCTGTTTTTT. Residues: CASSSSTARGGELFF.

The rearrangement joins TRBV6-5 to TRBJ1-2, with 7 bases fitting TRBD1. The CDR3 is 14 residues long. Germline CDR1 is MNHEY and CDR2 is SVGAGI. V shed 5 bases and J 4 bases; nucleotides not matched to a gene: 7. In nucleotides, the CDR3 is TGTGCCAGCAGTGCCGGACAGGTTGGCTATGGCTACACCTTC. Translation gives CASSAGQVGYGYTF.

The genes are TRBV7-3 and TRBJ2-3; 7 bases are shared with TRBD2. V shed 6 bases and J 5 bases; nucleotides not matched to a gene: 2. CDR1 and CDR2 from the germline V gene are SGHTA and FQGTGA. The CDR3 runs 12 residues. The CDR3 region is CASSPGGDTQYF. For the CDR3, the DNA is TGTGCCAGCAGTCCGGGAGGAGATACGCAGTATTTT. Looking up the rest from reference TRBV7-3 and TRBJ2-3 gives the full variable domain: GAGVSQTPSNKVTEKGKYVELRCDPISGHTALYWYRQSLGQGPEFLIYFQGTGAADDSGLPNDRFFAVRPEGSVSTLKIQRTERGDSAVYLCASSPGGDTQYFGPGTRLTVL.

The chain employs TRBV10-2 and TRBJ1-5; D remains unclear. The CDR3 totals 12 residues. Germline V gives CDR1 WSHSY, CDR2 SAAADI. V lost 5 bases to trimming and J lost 8 bases, with 10 bases between them. The CDR3 loop is CASSTAAEPQHF. The CDR3 DNA reads TGCGCCAGCAGTACCGCGGCGGAGCCCCAGCATTTT.

The chain employs TRBV7-9 and TRBJ1-2; D is perhaps TRBD1 (6 bases). V shed 5 bases and J shed 8 bases, with 24 bases lying between them. The germline gives CDR1 SEHNR, CDR2 FQNEAQ (reference sequence). The CDR3 contains 16 residues. The CDR3 region is CASSPVPQGPLKGYTF. CDR3 in DNA: TGTGCCAGCAGCCCAGTCCCGCAGGGGCCTCTTAAAGGCTACACCTTC.

This chain joins TRBV7-9 and TRBJ1-1, with D hard to call. The CDR3 has 12 residues. CDR1 is SEHNR and CDR2 is FQNEAQ in the germline V gene (reference sequence). Trimming cost V 7 bases and J 1 base, with 7 bases left between them. CDR3 sequence: CASIRENTEAFF. CDR3 DNA: TGTGCCAGCATTCGGGAGAACACTGAAGCTTTCTTT.

This chain links TRBV4-3 with TRBJ2-7; perhaps D is TRBD1 or TRBD2 (5 bases each). The germline CDR1 and CDR2 sequences are LGHNA and YSLEER. V lost 5 bases and J lost 0, with 8 bases in between. The CDR3 sequence is 13 residues long. Written as DNA, the CDR3 is TGCGCCAGCAGCTCCGGGGCCTCCTACGAGCAGTACTTC. It translates to CASSSGASYEQYF.